This TCR beta chain came from a study of OX40 agonist ivuxolimab in advanced cancers. Regarding the study in general: Ivuxolimab, which targeted the costimulatory receptor OX40 (CD134), was an agonistic, fully human IgG2 monoclonal antibody. Intravenous ivuxolimab was administered to patients every 2 weeks at six dose levels: 0.01, 0.1, 0.3, 1.5, 3 and 10 mg/kg. Among the roughly 54 dose-escalation patients, around 20 had hepatocellular carcinoma, around 15 melanoma, 9 renal cell carcinoma and 9 head and neck cancer. In the dose-escalation cohort, more than 75% of patients were male, and the mean age was about 55 years, with a range of 23 to 79. Patients were allowed to have had prior anti-PD-1, anti-PD-L1 or anti-CTLA-4 therapy, and roughly two fifths of the dose-escalation patients had been treated with checkpoint inhibitors. Partial responses occurred in three dose-escalation patients, of whom one had hepatocellular carcinoma and two had cutaneous melanoma. Peripheral TCRbeta sequencing was intended to test whether TCR sequence diversity was altered and clonal T-cell expansion was caused by ivuxolimab. The paper reports the monotherapy dose-escalation portion (N of about 50 patients) of the phase I ivuxolimab trial. Study-level results and caveats: Low levels of normalized T-cell clonal expansion were also shown by some nonresponding patients. In the 0.1-3.0 mg/kg groups, partial responders were among the patients with the lowest normalized peripheral clonal expansion, particularly in CD8+ T cells. The antigen specificity of the peripheral T cells that underwent clonal expansion was not determined. After ivuxolimab, CD8+ T cells had more expanded clones than CD4+ T cells on average. At doses of 0.1 to 3.0 mg/kg, clonal expansion of both CD4+ and CD8+ T cells in blood was seen between baseline and week 6.

The germline V gene (reference sequence) yields MNHEY for CDR1 and SMNVEV for CDR2. There are 19 amino acids in the CDR3, from cysteine to phenylalanine inclusive. Just CDR3 DNA is preserved here, 57 bases in frame from base 1. About this clone itself: Its antigen is unknown. The input lacks base qualities; no much larger clone sits a single base away.

Genomic DNA was extracted from sorted cells for sequencing of the TCRbeta CDR3 region. TCRbeta CDR3 regions were sequenced using the immunoSEQ Assay. TCRdb mirrors the immuneACCESS table, restricted to in-frame sequences. Some clones are absent from its copies; in checked studies, under half trace to an unresolved V gene, and the reason for the others is unknown. The sample table holds about 38,000 clones, of which over 65% were seen once. Clones ranked in the top ten supply about 12% of the sample. The trial excluded patients who had a history of autoimmune disease or were on systemic immunosuppression. Peripheral blood for TCR sequencing was collected from all dose cohorts at baseline, on cycle 4 day 1, and on cycle 7 day 1. The samples were taken from a phase I, first-in-human, multicenter, open-label dose-escalation trial of ivuxolimab. Adults with locally advanced or metastatic head and neck squamous cell, hepatocellular, melanoma or renal cell carcinoma were enrolled in the trial. CD4+ and CD8+ T cells were sorted separately from peripheral blood before TCR sequencing.

The chain couples TRBV27 to TRBJ2-3; TRBD2 could be the D gene, as 6 bases match. The source was CD4+ or CD8+ T cells sorted from blood, collected in a trial of the OX40 agonist ivuxolimab. This TCR was recovered from an adult with an advanced solid tumor such as melanoma, head and neck, liver or kidney cancer. Here the CDR3 is given as CATKSGTVKTLGHTDTQYF. The DNA is as follows: TGTGCGACCAAATCCGGGACTGTCAAAACCCTTGGACACACAGATACGCAGTATTTT.